This is a list of T cell receptor beta chains from one sample in a study of cytomegalovirus exposure and HLA in healthy donors. This table comes from immunoSEQ multiplex PCR, and its TCRdb copy is limited to in-frame clones, with some not included. The sample consists of fewer than 100,000 clones, around four fifths of them appearing once. The source material was PBMCs. The receptors originated from a man aged 35-49 years in good health and CMV-seronegative. CDR3s include the opening cysteine and the closing phenylalanine or tryptophan. A D gene is named only where the DNA matches it firmly. Rows may omit the clone size; those that give it use once, few, many or a size class.

D | J | size | V | DNA | CDR3
TRBD2 | TRBJ2-7 | NA | TRBV6-1 | TGTGCCAGCACCTCACGAGCGGGGAGCAACGAGCAGTACTTC | CASTSRAGSNEQYF
NA | TRBJ2-3 | NA | TRBV6-4 | TGTGCCAGCAGTGCGAGTTCCACAGATACGCAGTATTTT | CASSASSTDTQYF
TRBD1 | TRBJ1-2 | NA | TRBV2 | TGTGCCAGCAGTGAAGCAGGGGGCGAATATGGCTACACCTTC | CASSEAGGEYGYTF
TRBD1 | TRBJ1-2 | NA | TRBV7-8 | TGTGCCAGCAACCGGCAGGGGGCTAGGGATGGCTACACCTTC | CASNRQGARDGYTF
NA | TRBJ1-2 | once | TRBV7-2 | TGTGCCAGCAGTCGAGAAGCTAACTATGGCTACACCTTC | CASSREANYGYTF
TRBD1 | TRBJ2-7 | NA | TRBV6-1 | TGTGCCAGCAGTGTAGACAGGGGGCGATTTTACGAGCAGTACTTC | CASSVDRGRFYEQYF
TRBD2 | TRBJ2-3 | NA | TRBV9 | TGTGCCAGCAGCGTAGTGGGAAGCGGGAGGGGTGCAGATACGCAGTATTTT | CASSVVGSGRGADTQYF
NA | TRBJ1-1 | NA | TRBV2 | TGTGCCAGCGGAAAGCCGGCGAGGGACACTGAAGCTTTCTTT | CASGKPARDTEAFF
TRBD2 | TRBJ2-7 | NA | TRBV29-1 | TGCAGCGTTCCGGGGGGGGGTGAGCAGTACTTC | CSVPGGGEQYF
NA | TRBJ1-5 | NA | TRBV28 | TGTGCCAGCAGCACTACCCCTTGGGTTCAGCCCCAGCATTTT | CASSTTPWVQPQHF
TRBD1 | TRBJ1-5 | NA | TRBV2 | TGTGCCAGCAACAGGGGCTGGAATCAGCCCCAGCATTTT | CASNRGWNQPQHF
NA | TRBJ2-5 | NA | TRBV9 | TGTGCCAGCAGCGTAGGTGCCGGGAAGACCCAGTACTTC | CASSVGAGKTQYF
NA | TRBJ1-5 | medium-sized | TRBV4-3 | TGCGCCAGCAGCCAAGGATATGGACAGCAAAATCAGCCCCAGCATTTT | CASSQGYGQQNQPQHF
NA | TRBJ1-6 | NA | TRBV27 | TGTGCCAGCAGTTTATGGCAGGGTCATTCACCCCTCCACTTT | CASSLWQGHSPLHF
NA | TRBJ2-1 | NA | TRBV9 | TGTGCCAGCAGCGTAGGCTCCGGAGGCAATGAGCAGTTCTTC | CASSVGSGGNEQFF
TRBD2 | TRBJ2-3 | NA | TRBV6-4 | TGTGCCAGCAGTGACTCGAGCGGGGGGGCCACAGATACGCAGTATTTT | CASSDSSGGATDTQYF
TRBD1 | TRBJ1-2 | NA | TRBV14 | TGTGCCAGCAGCCCCGGACAGGGTGCTAACTATGGCTACACCTTC | CASSPGQGANYGYTF
TRBD1 | TRBJ1-5 | NA | TRBV29-1 | TGCAGCGTCGGACAGGGGGGAAATCAGCCCCAGCATTTT | CSVGQGGNQPQHF
TRBD1 | TRBJ2-5 | NA | TRBV6-1 | TGTGCCCAGAACAGGGGGTGGGAGACCCAGTACTTC | CAQNRGWETQYF
NA | TRBJ1-2 | NA | TRBV7-2 | TGTGCCGGCAGCGCGAACCGCCTCTATGGCTACACCTTC | CAGSANRLYGYTF
TRBD2 | TRBJ2-3 | NA | TRBV5-1 | TGCGCCAGCAGCTTAGGTAGCGGGGGGCTCAATCCCACAGATACGCAGTATTTT | CASSLGSGGLNPTDTQYF
TRBD2 | TRBJ2-5 | NA | TRBV5-1 | TGCGCCAGCAGCTTGGATCTAGCGGGAGTAGGATCTCGGGAGACCCAGTACTTC | CASSLDLAGVGSRETQYF